A single T cell receptor (beta chain) is shown here with its context. Germline loops: CDR1 LNHDA, CDR2 SQIVND (reference sequence). The V end was cut by 5 bases, the J end by 1 base, with 20 bases between. CDR3 length: 17 residues. This sample is part of a study of T cell clones after liver transplantation. Study context: Blood was drawn pre-transplant, before withdrawal, and after full or failed withdrawal.

Data came from immunoSEQ multiplex PCR; TCRdb stores just in-frame clones and leaves some out. The repertoire holds around 19,000 clones, with roughly 80% as singletons. The sample was CD8+ T cells from blood, taken about 56 months after liver transplant. This clonotype originated in a human patient who received a liver transplant. Some T cells may arise from the graft donor. The chain employs TRBV19 and TRBJ1-2; D ambiguous. This CDR3 is CASSSPDLSRDNYGYTF. The CDR3 DNA is TGTGCCAGTAGTTCCCCGGACCTGAGTAGGGATAACTATGGCTACACCTTC.